The T cell receptor beta chain under discussion was sequenced for a study of spatial heterogeneity in lung cancer. Study information: Consistently, beta-chain sequences turned up in larger numbers than alpha-chain sequences did.

A few counts support this clonotype. Its antigen is unidentified. The library was built for alpha chains, so this beta chain is an off-target read and its size means little. This sample's time point: sample taken at primary tumor resection. Unsorted whole RNA from tumor, nontumor lung or frozen PBMC underwent sequencing. Donors were around 70 untreated early-stage non-small cell lung cancer patients. Study results and limitations: At resection, ubiquitous expanded tumor TCRs appeared in blood more than at follow-up.

V was pared by 4 bases and J by 2 bases, with 9 bases of the junction left unmatched. The CDR3 is 16 residues long. Germline CDR1 reads SGHDN; CDR2 reads FVKESK. A unique molecular identifier was carried by every single TCR cDNA molecule. From the 5' RACE reads, TCRdb called clonotypes with MiXCR, one entry per CDR3 protein. This table has approximately 5,400 distinct CDR3 sequences, approximately 35% appearing once. The clonotype comes from a female donor with early-stage non-small cell lung cancer. The sequences come from PBMCs, collected at surgery. The chain links TRBV14 to TRBJ2-5; 8 bases align to TRBD1. The CDR3 nucleotides read TGTGCCAGCAGCCCTTACAGGGGGATTGGGCAAGAGACCCAGTACTTC. It is translated as CASSPYRGIGQETQYF.